There are many counts of the clone carrying this T cell receptor beta chain. The antigen remains unidentified. The sample is drawn from a study of early T cells in non-severe SARS-CoV-2 infection. Study information: Chains were unpaired, as sequencing was done on bulk RNA from unsorted whole blood. Findings and caveats of the study: VDJdb-based matching was biased toward anti-spike CD8 responses and missed private and CD4 specificities.

Individual cDNA molecules carried attached unique molecular identifiers. TCRdb re-called the 5' RACE reads through MiXCR, storing one row per CDR3 protein. This sample has tens of thousands of distinct CDR3 sequences, with over 9.5% found just once. V was cut by 1 base and J by 7 bases, with 10 bases left in between. Germline values: CDR1 SQVTM, CDR2 ANQGSEA. The CDR3 is 13 amino acids. The TCR sequence derives from an adult who was a healthcare worker with PCR-confirmed SARS-CoV-2 infection or an uninfected control (not recorded which). The rearrangement uses TRBV29-1 and TRBJ2-2; unclear D gene. Sequencing was performed on whole blood. The CDR3 DNA is TGCAGCGTTGAAGGGAACGTTGGCGGGGAGCTGTTTTTT. It translates to CSVEGNVGGELFF.